What follows are 17 T cell receptor beta chains derived from one specimen sequenced in a study of T and B cells in COVID-19 patients. Multiplex PCR with BIOMED2 TRB-A/B primer pools amplified TRB rearrangements. TCRdb passed the multiplex PCR reads through MiXCR, listing each CDR3 protein once. The sample lists 13,000 or so distinct CDR3 sequences; 28% were seen once. From blood, roughly 250-500 ng of genomic DNA served as TRB template. The specimen sequenced was blood. These receptors all come from a human donor who had recovered from COVID-19.

Points on this clonotype: Its ends do not fully match the called genes, so a read error is possible. The chain links TRBV7-6 to TRBJ1-1; D perhaps matches TRBD1 (5 bases). CDR1 and CDR2 (germline): SGHVS, FNYEAQ. This CDR3 contains 14 residues. This CDR3 reads CASTLGQWNTEAFF. The CDR3 region has the DNA TGTGCCAGCACCTTAGGACAATGGAACACTGAAGCTTTCTTT.

Many counts were recorded for this clonotype. This sequence joins TRBV5-4 and TRBJ2-1; D possibly corresponds to TRBD2 (6 bases). Germline lookup yields CDR1 SGHNT and CDR2 YYREEE (reference sequence). Deletions cut 4 bases from V and 8 bases from J, with 22 bases between. The CDR3 has 16 residues. The CDR3 is CASSGGDPREPDEQFF. The CDR3 DNA reads as TGTGCCAGCAGCGGCGGGGATCCACGCGAGCCGGATGAGCAGTTCTTC.

The chain combines TRBV6-1 with TRBJ2-5; D perhaps matches TRBD2 (6 bases). The V end lost 5 bases, the J end lost 3 bases, and 13 bases lay between the germline ends. This CDR3 comprises 14 residues. Germline loops: CDR1 MNHNS, CDR2 SASEGT. The CDR3 nucleotides read TGTGCCAGCAGTCAAACCGGGAGAAAAGAGACCCAGTACTTC. Translation gives CASSQTGRKETQYF.

This chain connects TRBV5-1 to TRBJ2-5; TRBD2 matches 11 bases. Germline CDR1 and CDR2: SGHRS and YFSETQ. The junction had 2 bases not matched to a gene; V was cut back by 0 bases and J by 1 base. The CDR3 has 16 amino acids. CDR3 sequence: CASSLGLAGLQETQYF. CDR3 coding DNA: TGCGCCAGCAGCTTGGGACTAGCGGGGCTCCAAGAGACCCAGTACTTC.

A few counts support this clonotype. The V call is TRBV7-6, the J call TRBJ2-7; 10 bases align to TRBD1. The CDR3 covers 15 residues. The germline V gene has CDR1 SGHVS and CDR2 FNYEAQ. V was clipped by 0 bases and J by 4 bases; unmatched bases: 3. CDR3 DNA: TGTGCCAGCAGCTTAGCGGGGACAGGGGCGTACGAGCAGTACTTC. Residues: CASSLAGTGAYEQYF.

By share, this clonotype ranks as medium-sized. The chain couples TRBV19 to TRBJ2-6; D is ambiguous. Germline-derived CDR1 and CDR2 are LNHDA and SQIVND (reference sequence). The CDR3 runs to 14 residues. V lost 4 bases and J lost 3, with 7 bases in between. The CDR3 is CASSTLVGANVLTF. The CDR3 DNA reads as TGTGCCAGTAGTACCCTGGTTGGGGCCAACGTCCTGACTTTC.

By share, this clonotype ranks as medium-sized. V usage is TRBV5-5 and J usage is TRBJ2-6; tentatively, D is TRBD1 (5 bases). The V end lost 3 bases, the J end lost 0 bases, and 10 bases lay between the germline ends. There are 16 residues in the CDR3. The germline gives CDR1 SGHKS, CDR2 YYEKEE (reference sequence). CDR3 region: CASSWTPDSGANVLTF. Here the CDR3 DNA reads TGTGCCAGCAGCTGGACACCCGACTCTGGGGCCAACGTCCTGACTTTC. The entire variable domain, with the rest obtained from reference TRBV5-5 and TRBJ2-6, is as follows: DAGVTQSPTHLIKTRGQQVTLRCSPISGHKSVSWYQQVLGQGPQFIFQYYEKEERGRGNFPDRFSARQFPNYSSELNVNALLLGDSALYLCASSWTPDSGANVLTFGAGSRLTVL.

This clonotype appeared a few times. V and J are TRBV7-9 and TRBJ2-1; 10 nucleotides line up with TRBD2. V dropped 5 bases and J dropped 6; count of bases not matched to a gene: 7. Germline CDR1 reads SEHNR; CDR2 reads FQNEAQ (reference sequence). The CDR3 spans 15 residues. The CDR3 reads CASSPSGGAGNEQFF. The CDR3 nucleotides read TGTGCCAGCAGCCCCAGCGGGGGGGCCGGCAATGAGCAGTTCTTC.

This clonotype rates as medium-sized. The CDR3 DNA reads as TGTGCCAGTAGTATCTTCAGGGTCAGGAATGAGCAGTTCTTC. It yields the protein CASSIFRVRNEQFF. V gene TRBV19 combines with J gene TRBJ2-1; a possible D gene is TRBD1 (5 bases). V gave up 3 bases and J gave up 7 bases, with 13 bases separating them. This CDR3 is built from 14 residues. CDR1 is LNHDA and CDR2 is SQIVND in the germline V gene (reference sequence).

The chain recombines TRBV24-1 with TRBJ2-7, with D maybe TRBD2 (7 bases). CDR1 KGHDR and CDR2 SFDVKD come from the germline V gene. The CDR3 extends over 15 amino acids. V was cut by 9 bases and J by 2 bases, with 19 bases left in between. The CDR3 bases are TGTGCCACCGGCGTCTGGGAGGGGGGGGCCTACGAGCAGTACTTC. As protein: CATGVWEGGAYEQYF.

This chain joins TRBV12-3 or TRBV12-4 and TRBJ1-5; tentatively, D is TRBD1 (5 bases). Trimming cost V 3 bases and J 5 bases, with 14 bases left between them. The length of the CDR3 is 15 residues. Here the CDR3 DNA reads TGTGCCAGCAGTTTTCAGTTCAGGGAGGATCAGCCCCAGCATTTT. Amino acid sequence: CASSFQFREDQPQHF.

A few counts support this clonotype. The CDR3 DNA is TGTGCCAGCAGATTGGCCCTGGGACAGGGGGTCACTGAAGCTTTCTTT. This gives the protein CASRLALGQGVTEAFF. The chain employs TRBV6-1 and TRBJ1-1, with 11 nucleotides matching TRBD1. With 6 bases clipped from V and 4 bases from J, the junction kept 10 bases outside the gene matches. Per the germline V gene, CDR1 is MNHNS and CDR2 is SASEGT. The CDR3 is 16 amino acids.

In its sample, this clonotype was seen many times. This sequence joins TRBV15 and TRBJ2-1; possibly TRBD2 for D (5 bases). Trimming removed 2 bases at V and 7 bases at J, with 27 bases between. In germline, CDR1 is LNHNV, CDR2 YYDKDF (reference sequence). CDR3 length: 19 amino acids. CDR3 sequence reads: CATSRSTVEDLPRGNEQFF. The CDR3 bases are TGTGCCACCAGCAGATCGACCGTGGAGGACCTCCCTAGAGGTAATGAGCAGTTCTTC. Drawing the rest from reference TRBV15 and TRBJ2-1, the complete variable domain is DAMVIQNPRYQVTQFGKPVTLSCSQTLNHNVMYWYQQKSSQAPKLLFHYYDKDFNNEADTPDNFQSRRPNTSFCFLDIRSPGLGDTAMYLCATSRSTVEDLPRGNEQFFGPGTRLTVL.

This clonotype was detected a few times. The chain uses TRBV27 and TRBJ1-5; weak D call: TRBD1 (5 bases). Germline V gene lookup returns CDR1 MNHEY and CDR2 SMNVEV (reference sequence). The CDR3 runs to 12 residues. Deletions cut 3 bases from V and 9 bases from J, with 9 bases between. CDR3: CASSLLQGPQHF. In nucleotides, the CDR3 is TGTGCCAGCAGTTTGCTCCAGGGGCCCCAGCATTTT.

This clonotype appeared a few times. V usage is TRBV13 and J usage is TRBJ2-3, with a possible D match to TRBD2 (5 bases). V was trimmed by 4 bases and J by 6 bases, leaving 8 bases between them. The CDR3 is 12 amino acids. Germline CDR1 and CDR2: PRHDT and FYEKMQ (reference sequence). Here the CDR3 reads CASSYLADTQYF. The CDR3 DNA reads as TGTGCCAGCAGCTACTTAGCGGATACGCAGTATTTT.

CDR3 sequence reads: CASSTGSGISQPQHF. In DNA, the CDR3 is TGTGCCAGCAGTACAGGGTCGGGGATAAGTCAGCCCCAGCATTTT. V gene TRBV28 combines with J gene TRBJ1-5; perhaps TRBD1 as D (6 bases). V was cut by 5 bases and J by 6 bases, with 17 bases left in between. Germline CDR1 reads MDHEN; CDR2 reads SYDVKM. The CDR3 length is 15 residues.

This clonotype qualifies as medium-sized (0.01 to 0.1%). This chain links TRBV19 with TRBJ2-3; D is unresolved. The CDR3 totals 13 residues. Germline-derived CDR1 and CDR2 are LNHDA and SQIVND (reference sequence). V gave up 6 bases and J gave up 0 bases, with 7 bases separating them. CDR3 bases: TGTGCCAGTAGCGCGACTAGCACAGATACGCAGTATTTT. Translated, it gives CASSATSTDTQYF.